The 27 T cell receptor beta chains given below trace back to one sample, sequenced in a study of OX40 agonist ivuxolimab in advanced cancers. Sequenced by immunoSEQ multiplex PCR; TCRdb stores in-frame clones only, minus some. The sample consists of about 30,000 clones, 91% of them appearing once. The sequencing used CD4+ or CD8+ T cells sorted from blood, collected in a trial of the OX40 agonist ivuxolimab. Receptor source: an adult with an advanced solid tumor such as melanoma, head and neck, liver or kidney cancer.

V and J are TRBV19 and TRBJ1-5; TRBD1 matches at 7 bases. Germline V gene sequence: CDR1 LNHDA, CDR2 SQIVND (reference sequence). The CDR3 is 14 residues long. Losses at the gene ends were 5 bases for V and 4 bases for J; bases not matched to a gene: 5. The CDR3 region is CASSAGQKNQPQHF. DNA of the CDR3: TGTGCCAGTAGTGCGGGACAGAAAAATCAGCCCCAGCATTTT.

The chain has TRBV4-3 and TRBJ1-2; D possibly corresponds to TRBD1 (5 bases). The CDR3 is 15 residues long. Germline V gene lookup returns CDR1 LGHNA and CDR2 YSLEER. Trimming cost V 0 bases and J 1 base, with 9 bases left between them. The CDR3 reads CASSQERQINYGYTF. The CDR3 nucleotides read TGCGCCAGCAGCCAAGAGAGACAGATTAACTATGGCTACACCTTC.

The chain couples TRBV28 to TRBJ2-5, with D tentatively TRBD1 (5 bases). This CDR3 is 14 amino acids long. The germline V gene has CDR1 MDHEN and CDR2 SYDVKM. Trimming pared 5 bases from V and 1 base from J, leaving 11 bases between. The CDR3 coding sequence is TGTGCCAGCAGTCCCCAGGGTTCCCAAGAGACCCAGTACTTC. Translation: CASSPQGSQETQYF. Looking up the rest from reference TRBV28 and TRBJ2-5 gives the full variable domain: DVKVTQSSRYLVKRTGEKVFLECVQDMDHENMFWYRQDPGLGLRLIYFSYDVKMKEKGDIPEGYSVSREKKERFSLILESASTNQTSMYLCASSPQGSQETQYFGPGTRLLVL.

CDR3 DNA: TGTGCCTGGAGAGGGCACCCTAATGAGCAGTTCTTC. As protein: CAWRGHPNEQFF. This chain links TRBV30 with TRBJ2-1; D call uncertain. Germline CDR1 reads GTSNPN; CDR2 reads SVGIG (reference sequence). V lost 3 bases and J 7 bases, leaving 10 bases between the germline ends. The CDR3 runs 12 residues.

This rearrangement joins TRBV27 to TRBJ1-4; 7 positions agree with TRBD1. The CDR3 loop spans 14 amino acids. J lost 4 bases, V lost 3 bases, and 2 bases had no gene match. CDR1 is MNHEY and CDR2 is SMNVEV in the germline V gene (reference sequence). The CDR3: CASSLTGSNEKLFF. CDR3 coding DNA: TGTGCCAGCAGTTTGACAGGGAGTAATGAAAAACTGTTTTTT.

The genes are TRBV19 and TRBJ1-5, with TRBD1 matching over 7 bases. Trimming at V came to 10 bases and at J to 0 bases, leaving 18 bases not matched to a gene. The CDR3 has 18 residues. The V gene's germline CDR1 is LNHDA and CDR2 SQIVND (reference sequence). The CDR3 DNA reads TGTGCCACCTCCTGGGAAGGGACAGACTTGAATAGCAATCAGCCCCAGCATTTT. Protein: CATSWEGTDLNSNQPQHF. Based on the CDR3 plus reference TRBV19 and TRBJ1-5, the full variable domain is DGGITQSPKYLFRKEGQNVTLSCEQNLNHDAMYWYRQDPGQGLRLIYYSQIVNDFQKGDIAEGYSVSREKKESFPLTVTSAQKNPTAFYLCATSWEGTDLNSNQPQHFGDGTRLSIL.

The chain combines TRBV19 with TRBJ2-3; D might be TRBD1 (6 bases). Trimming took 1 base from V and 0 from J, leaving 14 bases between them. CDR1 and CDR2 (germline): LNHDA, SQIVND (reference sequence). CDR3 length: 17 amino acids. CDR3 bases: TGTGCCAGTAGTATAGGGCTGGGGGCCGCTAGCACAGATACGCAGTATTTT. Amino acid sequence: CASSIGLGAASTDTQYF.

This chain joins TRBV11-2 and TRBJ1-1; D remains ambiguous. The CDR3 spans 14 residues. The V and J ends lost 7 bases and 1 base respectively, with 13 bases between them. Germline CDR1 and CDR2: SGHAT and FQNNGV. CDR3 DNA sequence: TGTGCCAGCACCAATGCGGGTGAGAACACTGAAGCTTTCTTT. Translating gives CASTNAGENTEAFF. The whole variable domain, filled in from reference TRBV11-2 and TRBJ1-1, reads EAGVAQSPRYKIIEKRQSVAFWCNPISGHATLYWYQQILGQGPKLLIQFQNNGVVDDSQLPKDRFSAERLKGVDSTLKIQPAKLEDSAVYLCASTNAGENTEAFFGQGTRLTVV.

This chain links TRBV2 with TRBJ1-1; TRBD1 matches at 9 bases. The CDR3 runs to 14 residues. Germline V gene data show CDR1 as SNHLY and CDR2 as FYNNEI. J was trimmed by 0 bases and V by 7 bases; bases with no gene match: 3. CDR3 nucleotide sequence: TGTGCCAGCACCGGACAGGGGATGAACACTGAAGCTTTCTTT. Its protein is CASTGQGMNTEAFF. The full variable domain, completed using reference TRBV2 and TRBJ1-1, is EPEVTQTPSHQVTQMGQEVILRCVPISNHLYFYWYRQILGQKVEFLVSFYNNEISEKSEIFDDQFSVERPDGSNFTLKIRSTKLEDSAMYFCASTGQGMNTEAFFGQGTRLTVV.

The V call is TRBV9, the J call TRBJ1-6; 7 bases align to TRBD1. V lost 2 bases and J lost 7; bases outside the gene matches: 6. The CDR3 sequence is 15 residues long. CDR1 and CDR2 from the germline V gene are SGDLS and YYNGEE. This CDR3 is CASSVEGQSNSPLHF. The CDR3 DNA reads as TGTGCCAGCAGCGTGGAGGGACAGAGCAATTCACCCCTCCACTTT.

The chain is built from TRBV25-1 and TRBJ2-7; no firm D call. This CDR3 region has 12 residues. The V end lost 3 bases, the J end lost 6 bases, and 9 bases lay between the germline ends. Germline CDR1 and CDR2: MGHDK and SYGVNS. The CDR3 region is CASSDGGFEQYF. CDR3 bases: TGTGCCAGCAGTGACGGTGGATTCGAGCAGTACTTC.

This rearrangement joins TRBV27 to TRBJ2-2; 7 bases fit TRBD2. The CDR3 is 13 residues long. Germline CDR1 reads MNHEY; CDR2 reads SMNVEV (reference sequence). The V gene end was trimmed by 2 bases and the J gene end by 7 bases; junction bases not matched to a gene: 1. The CDR3 reads CASSLLAVGELFF. DNA of the CDR3: TGTGCCAGCAGTTTACTAGCGGTCGGGGAGCTGTTTTTT.

The gene calls are TRBV9 and TRBJ2-3; D possibly corresponds to TRBD2 (7 bases). V was trimmed by 0 bases and J by 2 bases, leaving 13 bases between them. The CDR3 is made up of 16 amino acids. The germline V gene encodes CDR1 SGDLS and CDR2 YYNGEE. The CDR3: CASSVAGEGDTDTQYF. CDR3 nucleotide sequence: TGTGCCAGCAGCGTAGCTGGGGAGGGGGACACAGATACGCAGTATTTT.

The V gene is TRBV7-6, the J gene TRBJ2-1, with D possibly matching TRBD1 (5 bases). The CDR3 extends over 16 amino acids. The V end lost 5 bases, the J end lost 4 bases, and 18 bases lay between the germline ends. Looked up from germline, CDR1 is SGHVS and CDR2 is FNYEAQ. This CDR3 reads CASSPAGFSFYNEQFF. CDR3 sequence (DNA): TGTGCCAGCAGCCCTGCAGGGTTCTCCTTTTACAATGAGCAGTTCTTC.

The chain carries TRBV6-1 and TRBJ1-6; D is possibly TRBD1 (5 bases). Germline V gene sequence: CDR1 MNHNS, CDR2 SASEGT. This CDR3 is 15 amino acids long. Trimming stripped 5 bases from V and 8 bases from J, with 16 bases between. The CDR3: CASSPQEGADSPLHF. The DNA for the CDR3 is TGTGCCAGCAGTCCCCAGGAAGGGGCGGATTCACCCCTCCACTTT.

This clone was recorded once. The chain carries TRBV7-9 and TRBJ1-6, with D possibly TRBD1 on 6 matching bases. The germline CDR1 and CDR2 sequences are SEHNR and FQNEAQ (reference sequence). V gave up 1 base and J gave up 7 bases, with 17 bases separating them. This CDR3 is built from 17 residues. CDR3 residues: CASSLEFGRGRNSPLHF. The CDR3 DNA reads TGTGCCAGCAGCTTAGAATTCGGCAGGGGAAGGAATTCACCCCTCCACTTT.

This clone was observed once. The rearrangement links TRBV27 to TRBJ2-7, with a tentative D call TRBD2 (5 bases). Trimming took 5 bases from V and 6 from J, leaving 17 bases between them. Germline V gene lookup returns CDR1 MNHEY and CDR2 SMNVEV (reference sequence). The CDR3 consists of 14 residues. The CDR3 sequence is CASSQSGSEFEQYF. DNA of the CDR3: TGTGCCAGCAGTCAGTCGGGTAGCGAGTTCGAGCAGTACTTC.

The genes are TRBV19 and TRBJ2-5; TRBD1 agrees at 8 bases. With V trimmed by 6 bases and J by 11 bases, 17 bases remained unmatched. Germline V gives CDR1 LNHDA, CDR2 SQIVND (reference sequence). The CDR3 totals 15 residues. The CDR3 nucleotides read TGTGCCAGTAGCCAAGGATGGACAGGGCAGGGTGAGCAGTACTTC. This encodes CASSQGWTGQGEQYF.

The chain has TRBV29-1 and TRBJ2-3, with 11 bases lining up with TRBD1. Germline values: CDR1 SQVTM, CDR2 ANQGSEA. The ends lost 3 bases at V and 6 bases at J; junction bases unmatched: 8. This CDR3 comprises 15 residues. The CDR3 nucleotides read TGCAGCGTTGACGGGGACAGGGGGTCTGGGGATACGCAGTATTTT. It codes for CSVDGDRGSGDTQYF.

This clone has just one count. V gene TRBV7-8 combines with J gene TRBJ2-5; D remains unclear. The CDR3 has 13 residues. Trimming shortened V by 3 bases and J by 2 bases, and 7 bases separated the two germline ends. Germline V CDR1 and CDR2: SGHVS, FQNEAQ. The DNA of the CDR3 is TGTGCCAGCAGCTTTGGGCAACAAGAGACCCAGTACTTC. Protein: CASSFGQQETQYF.

The chain is built from TRBV11-2 and TRBJ2-1; 8 bases align to TRBD2. Germline CDR1 SGHAT, CDR2 FQNNGV. This CDR3 has 13 amino acids. The trim removed 5 bases at V and 10 bases at J, leaving 7 bases unmatched. This CDR3 is CASSLGTSLEQFF. The DNA for the CDR3 is TGTGCCAGCAGCCTAGGGACTAGTCTCGAGCAGTTCTTC. Complete variable domain (other parts from reference TRBV11-2 and TRBJ2-1): EAGVAQSPRYKIIEKRQSVAFWCNPISGHATLYWYQQILGQGPKLLIQFQNNGVVDDSQLPKDRFSAERLKGVDSTLKIQPAKLEDSAVYLCASSLGTSLEQFFGPGTRLTVL.

J is TRBJ2-1 and V is TRBV7-9, with a tentative D call TRBD2 (6 bases). V dropped 5 bases and J dropped 4 bases, with 9 bases sitting between them. Germline assignment: CDR1 SEHNR and CDR2 FQNEAQ (reference sequence). The CDR3 totals 13 residues. The CDR3: CASSPGTYNEQFF. The CDR3 coding sequence is TGTGCCAGCAGCCCGGGGACTTACAATGAGCAGTTCTTC.

The gene calls are TRBV2 and TRBJ1-2; D is uncertain. V shed 0 bases and J shed 2 bases, with 10 bases lying between them. CDR1 is SNHLY and CDR2 is FYNNEI in the germline V gene. The CDR3 length is 15 residues. This CDR3 is CASSEARTPNYGYTF. As DNA, the CDR3 is TGTGCCAGCAGTGAAGCAAGGACGCCGAACTATGGCTACACCTTC.

CDR3 nucleotides: TGTGCCAGCAGCTTAGGGTATAGTCCTCTCTCTGGAAACACCATATATTTT. Translation gives CASSLGYSPLSGNTIYF. The chain combines TRBV7-8 with TRBJ1-3; D not resolved. The CDR3 covers 17 residues. Per the germline V gene, CDR1 is SGHVS and CDR2 is FQNEAQ. Trimming shortened V by 1 base and J by 0 bases, and 13 bases separated the two germline ends.

The CDR3 here is CASSFFTESTEAFF. CDR3 bases: TGTGCCAGCAGCTTTTTTACAGAATCCACTGAAGCTTTCTTT. The rearrangement joins TRBV11-2 to TRBJ1-1; D is undetermined. This CDR3 has 14 amino acids. Trimming left V 3 bases short and J 4 bases short, with 12 bases between. CDR1 is SGHAT and CDR2 is FQNNGV in the germline V gene.

The rearrangement uses TRBV27 and TRBJ2-6, with D hard to call. Trimming removed 5 bases at V and 0 bases at J, with 8 bases between. Germline loops: CDR1 MNHEY, CDR2 SMNVEV (reference sequence). This CDR3 is 15 amino acids long. The CDR3 DNA sequence: TGTGCCAGCAGTCCCGACATCTCTGGGGCCAACGTCCTGACTTTC. Translating it yields CASSPDISGANVLTF.

V gene TRBV18 combines with J gene TRBJ2-1; 8 bases align to TRBD2. With V trimmed by 3 bases and J by 4 bases, 8 bases remained unmatched. The V gene's germline CDR1 is KGHSH and CDR2 LQKENI. CDR3 size: 16 residues. Here the CDR3 reads CASSPGTSGGYNEQFF. The CDR3 DNA reads TGTGCCAGCTCACCGGGAACTAGCGGAGGGTACAATGAGCAGTTCTTC.